This TCR beta chain was sequenced for a study of blood T cell repertoires in COVID-19. Study-level background: Researchers got acute and convalescent COVID-19 samples from the United States, Italy and Spain. In each case, the material was cDNA or gDNA derived from T cells, B-cell-depleted T cells, or PBMCs.

The CDR3 has 14 amino acids. The data were produced by immunoSEQ multiplex PCR, yet TCRdb's version contains in-frame clones alone and is incomplete. Among under 250,000 clones listed, over 80% were seen once. This chain joins TRBV21-1 and TRBJ2-1; TRBD1 is taken as the D call from the table, unchecked against the DNA. TRBV21-1 corresponds to a pseudogene. Material for sequencing was peripheral blood. This TCR was sampled from a woman between 65 and 79 years old with active or convalescent COVID-19. CDR3 DNA sequence: TGTGCCAGCAAGGGGACAGGGGGAAACAATGAGCAGTTCTTC. The encoded protein is CASKGTGGNNEQFF.